This is a list of T cell receptor beta chains from one sample in a study of blood T cell repertoires in COVID-19. Clones were sequenced by immunoSEQ multiplex PCR, and TCRdb holds only the in-frame ones, with some missing. The sample contains 95,000 to 100,000 clones, about 85% of which appear only once. Sample: peripheral blood. The receptors come from a woman in her seventies with active or convalescent COVID-19. Each CDR3 is given with its conserved first and last residue. A D gene is named only where the DNA matches it firmly. Rows may omit the clone size; those that give it use once, few, many or a size class.

D gene	J gene	V gene	clone size	CDR3 DNA	CDR3 protein
.	TRBJ1-1	TRBV2	.	TGTGCCAGCAGGGAATACGGACAGCCGAACACTGAAGCTTTCTTT	CASREYGQPNTEAFF
.	TRBJ1-5	TRBV10-2	.	TGCGCCAGCAGTAACAGCAATAGCAATCAGCCCCAGCATTTT	CASSNSNSNQPQHF
TRBD2	TRBJ2-3	TRBV9	.	TGTGCCAGCAGCGTGAGGACTAGCGGCACAGATACGCAGTATTTT	CASSVRTSGTDTQYF
.	TRBJ1-1	TRBV7-7	few	TGTGCTAGCATCGAGGGGGTCCCCTTGAGGAACACTGAAGCTTTCTTT	CASIEGVPLRNTEAFF
TRBD1	TRBJ1-2	TRBV9	.	TGTGCCAGCAGCGTTTGGACAGGGCACTATGGCTACACCTTC	CASSVWTGHYGYTF
.	TRBJ1-2	TRBV30	once	TGTGCCTGGTCCCGGACGGCGGGGTTGGGTAACTATGGCTACACCTTC	CAWSRTAGLGNYGYTF
TRBD1	TRBJ1-6	TRBV6-5	.	TGTGCCAGCAGTTACTCCCCGGGACAGGGTTCACCCCTCCACTTT	CASSYSPGQGSPLHF
.	TRBJ2-7	TRBV6-5	.	TGTGCCAGCAGTTATAGGAGGGGTTCCTACGAGCAGTACTTC	CASSYRRGSYEQYF
TRBD2	TRBJ2-3	TRBV7-9	.	TGTGCCAGCAGCGAGGGACTAGCGGGAGTGTATCCGCAGTATTTT	CASSEGLAGVYPQYF
.	TRBJ2-5	TRBV5-1	.	TGCGCCAGCAGCTTGGGGGAGGTGACCCAGTACTTC	CASSLGEVTQYF
.	TRBJ2-7	TRBV11-2	.	TGTGCCAGCAGCTTAGAACCCCGGTACGAGCAGTACTTC	CASSLEPRYEQYF
TRBD2	TRBJ2-1	TRBV28	.	TGTGCCAGCAGGCTGTTAGCGGGGGCGAACAATGAGCAGTTCTTC	CASRLLAGANNEQFF
TRBD2	TRBJ2-7	TRBV12-3/TRBV12-4	.	TGTGCCAGCAGTCTCGGGACTAGCGGGGTGGAGTACTTC	CASSLGTSGVEYF
.	TRBJ1-2	TRBV5-5	.	TGTGCCAGCAGCTTGGCCCGCAAAGGGGATGGCTACACCTTC	CASSLARKGDGYTF
TRBD2	TRBJ2-1	TRBV7-2	.	TGTGCCAGCAGCCCAGCGAGTAGCGGGTACAATGAGCAGTTCTTC	CASSPASSGYNEQFF
.	TRBJ1-1	TRBV10-3	.	TGTGCCATCAGTGAGTCAGTGGGGGGCACTGAAGCTTTCTTT	CAISESVGGTEAFF
TRBD1	TRBJ1-4	TRBV2	few	TGTGCCACCAAAGGGGGCCGGAATGAAAAACTGTTTTTT	CATKGGRNEKLFF
.	TRBJ1-3	TRBV7-2	few	TGTGCCAGCAGCTCCGGCTCTGGAAACACCATATATTTT	CASSSGSGNTIYF
.	TRBJ1-6	TRBV5-6	.	TGTGCCAGCAGCCTCCGGGACTTAAATTCACCCCTCCACTTT	CASSLRDLNSPLHF
TRBD1	TRBJ1-4	TRBV24-1	.	TGTGCCACCAGTGAGATCAGGGGGAACAATGAAAAACTGTTTTTT	CATSEIRGNNEKLFF
.	TRBJ1-1	TRBV4-3	.	TGCGCCAGCAGCCAAGATGGGGGGGATCCGGCTGAAGCTTTCTTT	CASSQDGGDPAEAFF
.	TRBJ2-7	TRBV5-1	.	TGCGCCAGCAGCTTGAACCCGGCGGAGACCTACGAGCAGTACTTC	CASSLNPAETYEQYF
TRBD2	TRBJ2-1	TRBV5-1	.	TGCGCCAGCAGCTTGGCCGGGGGGCTAGCGGGGAGGTCTTTCTTC	CASSLAGGLAGRSFF
TRBD1	TRBJ1-2	TRBV28	.	TGTGCCAGCAGCCTACAGGGGGCGCGGGGCTACACCTTC	CASSLQGARGYTF
.	TRBJ2-2	TRBV7-2	.	TGTGCCAGCAGCTTATCGTCAGGGTTGTCAGGGACCGGGGAGCTGTTTTTT	CASSLSSGLSGTGELFF
TRBD2	TRBJ2-1	TRBV5-5	.	TGTGCCAGCAGCTCCCGTATGGGGGGAGGGGCAATCGGCTCCTACAATGAGCAGTTCTTC	CASSSRMGGGAIGSYNEQFF
.	TRBJ1-2	TRBV25-1	.	TGTGCCAGTAACTGGGGGGGAGAGGAACTTAACTATGGCTACACCTTC	CASNWGGEELNYGYTF
.	TRBJ2-2	TRBV3-1/TRBV3-2	.	TGTGCCAGCAGCCCCCCTCGGGGTTTTGCCGGGGAGCTGTTTTTT	CASSPPRGFAGELFF
TRBD1	TRBJ2-7	TRBV29-1	.	TGCAGCGCCGAGCCCCCACAGGGGGCCATCTACGAGCAGTACTTC	CSAEPPQGAIYEQYF
TRBD1	TRBJ1-5	TRBV5-1	few	TGCGCCAGCAGCTTGACAGGGGACGATCAGCCCCAGCATTTT	CASSLTGDDQPQHF
.	TRBJ2-3	TRBV6-5	.	TGTGCCAGCAGACCCGGGACTGCTACAGATACGCAGTATTTT	CASRPGTATDTQYF
.	TRBJ1-2	TRBV18	once	TGTGCCAGCTCACCATCAGGGACTAACTATGGCTACACCTTC	CASSPSGTNYGYTF
TRBD1	TRBJ1-4	TRBV6-1	.	TGTGCCAGCAGTGAAGGGACAGGGGGCTCTGAAAAACTGTTTTTT	CASSEGTGGSEKLFF
.	TRBJ2-2	TRBV5-1	.	TGCGCCAGCAGCTCCATCCAGAACACCGGGGAGCTGTTTTTT	CASSSIQNTGELFF
TRBD1	TRBJ1-5	TRBV28	.	TGTGCCAGCAACAGGGGATTCCAGCCCCAGCATTTT	CASNRGFQPQHF
.	TRBJ2-7	TRBV6-2/TRBV6-3	.	TGTGCCAGCAGCCTGTCTTGGCGGGAGCAGTACTTC	CASSLSWREQYF
.	TRBJ2-7	TRBV10-3	few	TGTGCCATCAGTGCAACAGGGAGTGGCCACGAGCAGTACTTC	CAISATGSGHEQYF
TRBD1	TRBJ1-5	TRBV6-1	.	TGTGCCAGCAGTGAAGGACAGGGCATTCAGCCCCAGCATTTT	CASSEGQGIQPQHF
.	TRBJ1-5	TRBV6-5	.	TGTGCCAGCGTAGACAGCTATAGCAATCAGCCCCAGCATTTT	CASVDSYSNQPQHF
TRBD1	TRBJ1-3	TRBV2	.	TGTGCCAGCAGGGGACAGCTCTCTGGAAACACCATATATTTT	CASRGQLSGNTIYF
.	TRBJ1-5	TRBV19	.	TGTGCCAGTAGTCCCGTCAGGGGCCAGGGGAGCAATCAGCCCCAGCATTTT	CASSPVRGQGSNQPQHF
TRBD2	TRBJ2-5	TRBV28	.	TGTGCCAGCAGGGCGGGGGGGCAAGAGACCCAGTACTTC	CASRAGGQETQYF
TRBD2	TRBJ2-5	TRBV18	.	TGTGCCAGCTCACCTGCTGCGCTAGCGGGAGGAGGAAAGACCCAGTACTTC	CASSPAALAGGGKTQYF
TRBD1	TRBJ1-3	TRBV28	.	TGTGCCAGCAGCCCAGGGACAGGCTCTGGAAACACCATATATTTT	CASSPGTGSGNTIYF
.	TRBJ1-5	TRBV7-8	.	TGTGCCAGCAGCTTAAACGGTCTCAATCAGCCCCAGCATTTT	CASSLNGLNQPQHF
TRBD1	TRBJ1-5	TRBV30	.	TGTGCCTGGAGTGGGACAGGGGGATCGGGCAATCAGCCCCAGCATTTT	CAWSGTGGSGNQPQHF
.	TRBJ2-3	TRBV7-2	.	TGTGCCAGCAGCCCCCTCGGGGCAGATACGCAGTATTTT	CASSPLGADTQYF
.	TRBJ1-1	TRBV5-5	.	TGTGCCAGCAGCTTCGGCCTCATGGCCTCGGGAGCTTTCTTT	CASSFGLMASGAFF
TRBD1	TRBJ1-2	TRBV28	few	TGTGCCAGCAGTTCGGACAGGCTCTATGGCTACACCTTC	CASSSDRLYGYTF
TRBD2	TRBJ2-2	TRBV7-8	.	TGTGCCAGCAGCCATACCGGGACTAGTACCACCGGGGAGCTGTTTTTT	CASSHTGTSTTGELFF
.	TRBJ1-3	TRBV7-6	many	TGTGCCAGCAGCTTAGGTTCTGGTCAGGGTGGAAACACCATATATTTT	CASSLGSGQGGNTIYF
TRBD2	TRBJ2-1	TRBV7-9	.	TGTGCCAGCACCCCAAGGTCCCTAGCGGGCTCCTACAATGAGCAGTTCTTC	CASTPRSLAGSYNEQFF
.	TRBJ2-7	TRBV3-1/TRBV3-2	once	TGTGCCAGCAGCCAAGTTGGACACCGTGTCTACGAGCAGTACTTC	CASSQVGHRVYEQYF